The rows below give T cell receptor beta chains drawn from one sample of a study of Ad26.COV2.S vaccination and SARS-CoV-2 variants. Only in-frame clones appear in the TCRdb table, and some are missing; sequencing was by immunoSEQ multiplex PCR. This sample has hundreds of thousands of clones, with around 87% found just once. Source: peripheral blood, taken in a trial of Ad26.COV2.S vaccine versus placebo. These receptors came from a person between 18 and 65 years old who received the Ad26.COV2.S COVID-19 vaccine or a placebo. Both conserved end residues are part of each CDR3. The D gene is left open where the match is weak. Part of the rows lack a size; the others show once, few, many or a class for expanded clones.

>few|TRBJ1-1|TRBD1|TRBV6-6
CASSYSDRANTEAFF
TGTGCCAGCAGTTACTCCGACAGGGCGAACACTGAAGCTTTCTTT
>-|TRBJ1-2|-|TRBV30
CAWSVRSRGYGYTF
TGTGCCTGGAGTGTACGTTCGCGAGGCTATGGCTACACCTTC
>-|TRBJ1-6|-|TRBV30
CAWSSGYRTYNSPLHF
TGTGCCTGGAGCTCGGGGTACAGGACCTATAATTCACCCCTCCACTTT
>-|TRBJ1-1|-|TRBV9
CASSVVASATEAFF
TGTGCCAGCAGCGTAGTAGCCAGTGCCACTGAAGCTTTCTTT
>-|TRBJ2-3|TRBD2|TRBV6-5
CASRSSGRDTQYF
TGTGCCAGCAGATCTAGCGGAAGGGATACGCAGTATTTT
>-|TRBJ1-2|-|TRBV11-2
CASTLAGQGGWGYTF
TGTGCCAGCACCCTGGCCGGCCAGGGTGGTTGGGGCTACACCTTC
>-|TRBJ1-1|-|TRBV9
CASSPSGRAMNTEAFF
TGTGCCAGCAGCCCATCCGGGAGGGCCATGAACACTGAAGCTTTCTTT
>-|TRBJ2-4|-|TRBV6-1
CASSEVGLVAKNIQYF
TGTGCCAGCAGTGAAGTGGGTCTCGTAGCCAAAAACATTCAGTACTTC
>-|TRBJ2-5|-|TRBV13
CASSPTGPHQETQYF
TGTGCCAGCAGCCCCACGGGACCTCATCAAGAGACCCAGTACTTC
>-|TRBJ2-5|TRBD2|TRBV27
CASGLAGGPWETQYF
TGTGCCAGCGGACTAGCGGGGGGTCCGTGGGAGACCCAGTACTTC